The 20 T cell receptor beta chains in this list originate from one sample, sequenced in a study of T cell responses to AZD1222 COVID-19 vaccine. Here immunoSEQ multiplex PCR was the method, and the copy in TCRdb shows in-frame clones only, minus some. The table records 95,000 to 150,000 clones, approximately 90% of them present only once. Here the sequenced sample was peripheral blood, taken on day 0 of AZD1222 vaccination. These receptor sequences come from an adult in good health.

The J gene is TRBJ2-1, the V gene TRBV2; tentative D call: TRBD2 (5 bases). V lost 1 base to trimming and J lost 9 bases, with 13 bases between them. The CDR3 runs to 14 residues. CDR1 SNHLY and CDR2 FYNNEI come from the germline V gene. As DNA, the CDR3 is TGTGCCAGCAGTGAAGGGATGGGAGTGGGTGAGCAGTTCTTC. Protein: CASSEGMGVGEQFF.

As for this clone: Additional DNA sequences in this sample encode the identical CDR3. The chain couples TRBV27 to TRBJ2-6; 9 bases align to TRBD2. Per germline, CDR1 MNHEY and CDR2 SMNVEV (reference sequence). The CDR3 has 18 amino acids. V lost 8 bases and J lost 4; bases outside the gene matches: 15. CDR3 residues: CASRPGGAGGAGANVLTF. DNA for the CDR3: TGTGCCAGCCGTCCTGGGGGTGCGGGAGGGGCCGGGGCCAACGTCCTGACTTTC.

This chain connects TRBV7-9 to TRBJ2-7; D perhaps matches TRBD1 (6 bases). Between the trimmed V and J ends, which lost 0 bases and 5 bases, there was a span of 14 bases. Germline CDR1 is SEHNR and CDR2 is FQNEAQ (reference sequence). This CDR3 spans 15 amino acids. For the CDR3, the DNA is TGTGCCAGCAGCTTAGCCCTGGCAGGGGAGAACGAGCAGTACTTC. Protein: CASSLALAGENEQYF. The variable domain in full, completed from reference TRBV7-9 and TRBJ2-7, reads DTGVSQNPRHKITKRGQNVTFRCDPISEHNRLYWYRQTLGQGPEFLTYFQNEAQLEKSRLLSDRFSAERPKGSFSTLEIQRTEQGDSAMYLCASSLALAGENEQYFGPGTRLTVT.

This clone was seen a single time. This chain uses TRBV28 with TRBJ2-7; TRBD2 matches at 10 bases. This CDR3 contains 14 residues. V lost 2 bases to trimming and J lost 2 bases; unmatched junction nucleotides: 0. CDR1 and CDR2 from the germline V gene are MDHEN and SYDVKM. The chain's CDR3 is CASSLTSGAYEQYF. In DNA, the CDR3 is TGTGCCAGCAGTTTAACTAGCGGGGCCTACGAGCAGTACTTC.

V and J are TRBV29-1 and TRBJ1-5, with D tentatively TRBD1 (5 bases). Trimming stripped 4 bases from V and 4 bases from J, with 8 bases between. The CDR3 contains 12 residues. The germline V gene has CDR1 SQVTM and CDR2 ANQGSEA. CDR3 DNA: TGCAGCGTTGGGGACGTAAATCAGCCCCAGCATTTT. Translated, it gives CSVGDVNQPQHF.

The J gene is TRBJ2-2, the V gene TRBV29-1; D is ambiguous. V lost 0 bases and J lost 6, with 5 bases in between. The CDR3 length is 12 residues. Germline assignment: CDR1 SQVTM and CDR2 ANQGSEA. As DNA, the CDR3 is TGCAGCGTTGAAGATCTCGCCGGGGAGCTGTTTTTT. Amino acids: CSVEDLAGELFF.

The rearrangement joins TRBV7-9 to TRBJ1-1, with D uncertain. Trimming pared 5 bases from V and 0 bases from J, leaving 7 bases between. There are 13 residues in the CDR3. The germline V gene encodes CDR1 SEHNR and CDR2 FQNEAQ (reference sequence). The CDR3 region has the DNA TGTGCCAGCAGCGAATCCCTGAACACTGAAGCTTTCTTT. Translation gives CASSESLNTEAFF.

This rearrangement joins TRBV6-1 to TRBJ2-2; TRBD1 or TRBD2 may be the D gene (6 bases each). Per germline, CDR1 MNHNS and CDR2 SASEGT. V shed 2 bases and J shed 3 bases, with 13 bases lying between them. The CDR3 is 16 residues long. Here the CDR3 reads CASSERSGADTGELFF. In DNA form, the CDR3 reads TGTGCCAGCAGTGAAAGGTCGGGGGCTGACACCGGGGAGCTGTTTTTT.

The J gene is TRBJ2-1, the V gene TRBV2; unclear D gene. The germline V and J ends were trimmed by 1 base and 7 bases, with 2 bases remaining between them. This CDR3 is built from 11 residues. Germline-derived CDR1 and CDR2 are SNHLY and FYNNEI. Here the CDR3 reads CASSEVNEQFF. The CDR3 DNA reads as TGTGCCAGCAGTGAAGTAAATGAGCAGTTCTTC.

The CDR3 sequence: CAWSVTGSTGELFF. CDR3 nucleotides: TGTGCCTGGAGTGTGACGGGGAGCACCGGGGAGCTGTTTTTT. The chain employs TRBV30 and TRBJ2-2, with D maybe TRBD2 (5 bases). Looked up from germline, CDR1 is GTSNPN and CDR2 is SVGIG (reference sequence). The CDR3 spans 14 residues. V was trimmed by 0 bases and J by 4 bases, leaving 9 bases between them.

The chain combines TRBV6-1 with TRBJ2-3; D is uncertain. Germline V gene data show CDR1 as MNHNS and CDR2 as SASEGT. V lost 1 base to trimming and J lost 0 bases, with 8 bases between them. The CDR3 totals 15 residues. The chain's CDR3 is CASSEDLGSTDTQYF. DNA for the CDR3: TGTGCCAGCAGTGAAGACCTTGGGAGCACAGATACGCAGTATTTT.

The chain is built from TRBV27 and TRBJ2-7; 9 bases fit TRBD1. The CDR3 has 16 residues. V was pared by 4 bases and J by 2 bases, with 9 bases of the junction left unmatched. Germline loops: CDR1 MNHEY, CDR2 SMNVEV (reference sequence). DNA for the CDR3: TGTGCCAGCAGTTCCCTTCGGGACAGGGTAGCCTACGAGCAGTACTTC. Amino acids: CASSSLRDRVAYEQYF.

The J gene is TRBJ1-3, the V gene TRBV29-1; no clear D gene. Trimming removed 2 bases at V and 8 bases at J, with 16 bases between. The germline V gene encodes CDR1 SQVTM and CDR2 ANQGSEA. The CDR3 is made up of 14 amino acids. Written as DNA, the CDR3 is TGCAGCGTTGAACCCTACTACTCGGCGCACACCATATATTTT. Translated, it gives CSVEPYYSAHTIYF.

The V and J genes are TRBV15 and TRBJ1-1; no firm D call. Germline values: CDR1 LNHNV, CDR2 YYDKDF (reference sequence). This CDR3 is built from 16 residues. Trimming removed 0 bases at V and 0 bases at J, with 11 bases between. The CDR3 loop is CATSREGSSMNTEAFF. As DNA, the CDR3 is TGTGCCACCAGCAGAGAGGGCAGCAGCATGAACACTGAAGCTTTCTTT. The variable domain in full, completed from reference TRBV15 and TRBJ1-1, reads DAMVIQNPRYQVTQFGKPVTLSCSQTLNHNVMYWYQQKSSQAPKLLFHYYDKDFNNEADTPDNFQSRRPNTSFCFLDIRSPGLGDTAMYLCATSREGSSMNTEAFFGQGTRLTVV.

This chain joins TRBV7-9 and TRBJ2-1, with 8 bases that match TRBD2. This CDR3 comprises 16 residues. Trimming at V came to 5 bases and at J to 5 bases, leaving 11 bases not matched to a gene. Germline CDR1 SEHNR, CDR2 FQNEAQ (reference sequence). CDR3 loop: CASSPALTSADNEQFF. DNA of the CDR3: TGTGCCAGCAGCCCCGCCCTGACTAGCGCAGACAATGAGCAGTTCTTC.

V usage is TRBV18 and J usage is TRBJ2-1; 15 bases match TRBD2. This CDR3 has 17 residues. Germline loops: CDR1 KGHSH, CDR2 LQKENI. J was trimmed by 4 bases and V by 2 bases; bases with no gene match: 3. CDR3 DNA sequence: TGTGCCAGCTCACCAATGGGACTAGCGGGAGGATACAATGAGCAGTTCTTC. Amino acids: CASSPMGLAGGYNEQFF. Full variable domain (remainder filled in from reference TRBV18 and TRBJ2-1): NAGVMQNPRHLVRRRGQEARLRCSPMKGHSHVYWYRQLPEEGLKFMVYLQKENIIDESGMPKERFSAEFPKEGPSILRIQQVVRGDSAAYFCASSPMGLAGGYNEQFFGPGTRLTVL.

CDR3 sequence reads: CAIRVGTGYGYTF. In DNA, the CDR3 is TGTGCCATCAGAGTAGGGACAGGGTATGGCTACACCTTC. V gene TRBV10-3 combines with J gene TRBJ1-2, with 9 bases matching TRBD1. This CDR3 is 13 amino acids long. V dropped 6 bases and J dropped 5; count of bases not matched to a gene: 4. The V gene's germline CDR1 is ENHRY and CDR2 SYGVKD.

Here the CDR3 DNA reads TGCGCCAGCAGCACAACGGGAAACACCGGGGAGCTGTTTTTT. Its translation is CASSTTGNTGELFF. V usage is TRBV10-2 and J usage is TRBJ2-2; weak D call: TRBD2 (5 bases). Germline V CDR1 and CDR2: WSHSY, SAAADI. The CDR3 is made up of 14 amino acids. The V gene lost 6 bases and the J gene lost 2 bases, with 10 bases spanning the gap.

The chain combines TRBV29-1 with TRBJ1-1; 8 bases line up with TRBD1. J gave up 5 bases and V 3 bases, and 2 bases lay outside the gene matches. The length of the CDR3 is 12 residues. CDR1 is SQVTM and CDR2 is ANQGSEA in the germline V gene. This chain's CDR3 is CSVDDRGTEAFF. Here the CDR3 DNA reads TGCAGCGTTGATGACAGGGGAACTGAAGCTTTCTTT. Full variable domain (outside the CDR3, taken from reference TRBV29-1 and TRBJ1-1): SAVISQKPSRDICQRGTSLTIQCQVDSQVTMMFWYRQQPGQSLTLIATANQGSEATYESGFVIDKFPISRPNLTFSTLTVSNMSPEDSSIYLCSVDDRGTEAFFGQGTRLTVV.

The rearrangement joins TRBV2 to TRBJ2-7; D not certain. The V gene's germline CDR1 is SNHLY and CDR2 FYNNEI. V was pared by 3 bases and J by 1 base, with 7 bases between. This CDR3 is built from 13 residues. CDR3: CASSETPSYEQYF. CDR3 nucleotides: TGTGCCAGCAGTGAGACGCCTTCCTACGAGCAGTACTTC.